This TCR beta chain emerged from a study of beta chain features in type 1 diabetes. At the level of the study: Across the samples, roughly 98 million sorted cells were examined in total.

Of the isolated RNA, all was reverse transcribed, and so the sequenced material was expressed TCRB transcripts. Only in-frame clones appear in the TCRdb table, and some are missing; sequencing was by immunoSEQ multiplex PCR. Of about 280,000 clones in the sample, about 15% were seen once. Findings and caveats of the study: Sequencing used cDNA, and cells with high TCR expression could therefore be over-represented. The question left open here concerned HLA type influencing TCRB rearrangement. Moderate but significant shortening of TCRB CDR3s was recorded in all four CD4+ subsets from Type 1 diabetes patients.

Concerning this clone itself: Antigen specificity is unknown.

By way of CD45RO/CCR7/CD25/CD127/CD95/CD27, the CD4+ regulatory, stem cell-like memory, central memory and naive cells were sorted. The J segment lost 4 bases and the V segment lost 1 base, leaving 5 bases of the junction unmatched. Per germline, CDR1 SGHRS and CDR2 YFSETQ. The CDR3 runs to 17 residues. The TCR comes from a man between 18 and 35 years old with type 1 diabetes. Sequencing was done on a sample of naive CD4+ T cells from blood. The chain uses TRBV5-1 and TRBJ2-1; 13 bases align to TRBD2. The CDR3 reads CASSLSPTSGRYNEQFF. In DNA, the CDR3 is TGCGCCAGCAGCTTGTCCCCGACTAGCGGGAGGTACAATGAGCAGTTCTTC.